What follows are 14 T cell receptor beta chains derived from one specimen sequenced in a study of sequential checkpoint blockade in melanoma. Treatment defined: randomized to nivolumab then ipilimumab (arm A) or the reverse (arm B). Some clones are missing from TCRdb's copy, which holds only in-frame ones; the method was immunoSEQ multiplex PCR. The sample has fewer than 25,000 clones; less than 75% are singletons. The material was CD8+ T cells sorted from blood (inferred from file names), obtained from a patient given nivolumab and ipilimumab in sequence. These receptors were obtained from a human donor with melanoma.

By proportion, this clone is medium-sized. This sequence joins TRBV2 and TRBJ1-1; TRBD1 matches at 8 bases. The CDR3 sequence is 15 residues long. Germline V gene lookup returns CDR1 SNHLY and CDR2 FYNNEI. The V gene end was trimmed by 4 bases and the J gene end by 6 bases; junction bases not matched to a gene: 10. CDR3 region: CASSGGQVLPAEAFF. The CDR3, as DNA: TGTGCCAGCAGTGGGGGACAGGTTTTACCCGCTGAAGCTTTCTTT. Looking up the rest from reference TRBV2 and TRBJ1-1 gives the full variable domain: EPEVTQTPSHQVTQMGQEVILRCVPISNHLYFYWYRQILGQKVEFLVSFYNNEISEKSEIFDDQFSVERPDGSNFTLKIRSTKLEDSAMYFCASSGGQVLPAEAFFGQGTRLTVV.

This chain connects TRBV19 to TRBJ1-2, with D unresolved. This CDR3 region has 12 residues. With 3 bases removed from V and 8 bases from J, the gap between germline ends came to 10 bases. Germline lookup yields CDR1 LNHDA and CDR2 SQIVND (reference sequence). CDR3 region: CASSIRQYGYTF. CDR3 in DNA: TGTGCCAGTAGTATCCGTCAGTACGGCTACACCTTC.

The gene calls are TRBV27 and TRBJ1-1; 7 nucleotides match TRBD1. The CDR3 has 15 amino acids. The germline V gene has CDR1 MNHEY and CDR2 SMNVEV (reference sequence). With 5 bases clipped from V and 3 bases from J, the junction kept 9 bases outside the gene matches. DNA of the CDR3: TGTGCCAGCAGTCACCAACAGGGGCGGGACACTGAAGCTTTCTTT. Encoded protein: CASSHQQGRDTEAFF.

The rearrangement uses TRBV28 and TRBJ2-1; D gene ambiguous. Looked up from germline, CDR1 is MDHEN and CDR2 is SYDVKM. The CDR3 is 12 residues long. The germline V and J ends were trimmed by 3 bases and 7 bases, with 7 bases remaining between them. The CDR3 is CASSLVRNEQFF. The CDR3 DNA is TGTGCCAGCAGTTTGGTCCGGAATGAGCAGTTCTTC.

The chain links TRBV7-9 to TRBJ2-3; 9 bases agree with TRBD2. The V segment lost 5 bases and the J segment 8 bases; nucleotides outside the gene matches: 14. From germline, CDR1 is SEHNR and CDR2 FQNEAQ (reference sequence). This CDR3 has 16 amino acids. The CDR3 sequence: CASSQRLADTLGTQYF. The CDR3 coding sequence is TGTGCCAGCAGCCAGAGACTAGCGGATACGTTGGGTACGCAGTATTTT.

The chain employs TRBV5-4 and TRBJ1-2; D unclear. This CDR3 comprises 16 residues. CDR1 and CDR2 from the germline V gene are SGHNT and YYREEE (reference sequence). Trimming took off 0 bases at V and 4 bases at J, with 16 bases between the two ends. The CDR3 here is CASSLGRERGAYGYTF. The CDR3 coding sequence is TGTGCCAGCAGCTTGGGGCGGGAACGGGGTGCCTATGGCTACACCTTC.

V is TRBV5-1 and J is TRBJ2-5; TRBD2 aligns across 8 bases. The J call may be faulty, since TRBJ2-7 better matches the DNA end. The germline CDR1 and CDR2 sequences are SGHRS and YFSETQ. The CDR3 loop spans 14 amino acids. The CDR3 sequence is CASSLDGGAYEQYF. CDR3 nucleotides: TGCGCCAGCAGCTTGGACGGGGGGGCCTACGAGCAGTACTTC.

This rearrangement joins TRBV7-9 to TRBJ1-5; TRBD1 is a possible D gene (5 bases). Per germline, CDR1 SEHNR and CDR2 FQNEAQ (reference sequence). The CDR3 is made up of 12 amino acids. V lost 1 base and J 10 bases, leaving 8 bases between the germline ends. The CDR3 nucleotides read TGTGCCAGCAGCTTAGGGGGCTCCCCCCAGCATTTT. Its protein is CASSLGGSPQHF.

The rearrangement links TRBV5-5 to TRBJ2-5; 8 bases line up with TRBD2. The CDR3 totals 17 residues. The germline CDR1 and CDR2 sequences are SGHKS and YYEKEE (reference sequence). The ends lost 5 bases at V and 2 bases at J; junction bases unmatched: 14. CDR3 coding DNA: TGTGCCAGCAGTCACCGCGCGGCGGGGGGTCTACAAGAGACCCAGTACTTC. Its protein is CASSHRAAGGLQETQYF.

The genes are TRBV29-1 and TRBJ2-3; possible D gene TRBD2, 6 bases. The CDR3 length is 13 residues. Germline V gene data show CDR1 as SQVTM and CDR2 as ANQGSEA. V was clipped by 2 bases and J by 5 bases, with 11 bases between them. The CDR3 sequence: CSVEYPGVDTQYF. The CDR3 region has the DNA TGCAGCGTTGAATATCCGGGGGTAGATACGCAGTATTTT.

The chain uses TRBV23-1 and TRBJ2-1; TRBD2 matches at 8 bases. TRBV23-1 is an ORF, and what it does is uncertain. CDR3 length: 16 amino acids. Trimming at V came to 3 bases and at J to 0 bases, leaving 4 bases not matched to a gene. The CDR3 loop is CASSHLRGGSYNEQFF. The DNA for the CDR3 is TGCGCCAGCAGTCATCTCCGGGGGGGCTCCTACAATGAGCAGTTCTTC.

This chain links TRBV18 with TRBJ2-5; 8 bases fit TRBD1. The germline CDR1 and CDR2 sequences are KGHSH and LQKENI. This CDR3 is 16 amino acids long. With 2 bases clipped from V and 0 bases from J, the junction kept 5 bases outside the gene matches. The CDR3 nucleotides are TGTGCCAGCTCACCAGACAGGGGAATCTACCAAGAGACCCAGTACTTC. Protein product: CASSPDRGIYQETQYF. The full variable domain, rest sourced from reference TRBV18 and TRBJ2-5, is NAGVMQNPRHLVRRRGQEARLRCSPMKGHSHVYWYRQLPEEGLKFMVYLQKENIIDESGMPKERFSAEFPKEGPSILRIQQVVRGDSAAYFCASSPDRGIYQETQYFGPGTRLLVL.

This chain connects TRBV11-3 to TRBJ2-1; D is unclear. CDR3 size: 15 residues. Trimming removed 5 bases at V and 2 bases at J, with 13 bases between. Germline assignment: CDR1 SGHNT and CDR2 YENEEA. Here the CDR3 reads CASSPRSSPYNEQFF. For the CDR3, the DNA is TGTGCCAGCAGCCCCAGATCTTCCCCCTACAATGAGCAGTTCTTC.

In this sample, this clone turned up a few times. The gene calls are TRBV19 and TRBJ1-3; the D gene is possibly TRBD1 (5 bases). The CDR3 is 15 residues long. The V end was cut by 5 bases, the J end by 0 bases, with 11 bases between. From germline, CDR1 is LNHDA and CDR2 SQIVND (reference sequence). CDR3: CASSPGTASGNTIYF. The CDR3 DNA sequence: TGTGCCAGTAGTCCCGGGACTGCCTCTGGAAACACCATATATTTT.